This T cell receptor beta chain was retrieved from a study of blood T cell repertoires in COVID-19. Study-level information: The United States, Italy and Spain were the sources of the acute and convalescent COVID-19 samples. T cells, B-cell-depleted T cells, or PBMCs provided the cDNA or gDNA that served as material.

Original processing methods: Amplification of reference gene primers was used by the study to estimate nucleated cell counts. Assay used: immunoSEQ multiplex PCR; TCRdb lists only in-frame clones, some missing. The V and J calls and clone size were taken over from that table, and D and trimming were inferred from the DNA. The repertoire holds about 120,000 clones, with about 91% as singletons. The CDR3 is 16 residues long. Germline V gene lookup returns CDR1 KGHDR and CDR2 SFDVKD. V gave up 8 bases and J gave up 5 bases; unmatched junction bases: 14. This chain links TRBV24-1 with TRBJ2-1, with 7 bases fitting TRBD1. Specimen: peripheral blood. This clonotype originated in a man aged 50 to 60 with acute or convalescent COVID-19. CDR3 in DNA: TGTGCCACCACCCCCGGTACAGGGGATAGGGACAATGAGCAGTTCTTC. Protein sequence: CATTPGTGDRDNEQFF.